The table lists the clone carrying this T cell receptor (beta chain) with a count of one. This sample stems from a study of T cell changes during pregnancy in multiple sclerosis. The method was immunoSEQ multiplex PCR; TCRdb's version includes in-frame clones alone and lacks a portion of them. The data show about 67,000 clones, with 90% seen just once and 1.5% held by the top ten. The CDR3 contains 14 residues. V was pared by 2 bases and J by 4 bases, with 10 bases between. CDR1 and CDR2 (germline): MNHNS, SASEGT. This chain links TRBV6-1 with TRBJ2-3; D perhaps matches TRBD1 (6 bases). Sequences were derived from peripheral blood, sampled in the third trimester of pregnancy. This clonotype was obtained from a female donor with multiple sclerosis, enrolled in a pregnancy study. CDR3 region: CASSEQGGADTQYF. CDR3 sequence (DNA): TGTGCCAGCAGTGAACAAGGGGGAGCAGATACGCAGTATTTT.